This TCR beta chain was recorded in a study of blood T cell repertoires in COVID-19. V lost 1 base and J lost 1, with 11 bases in between. CDR1 and CDR2 (germline): SGHTA, FQGNSA. The CDR3 has 15 amino acids. The authors' processing: Nucleated cell counts were estimated from reference gene primer amplification. Generated by immunoSEQ multiplex PCR, the TCRdb table keeps only in-frame clones and is missing some. V, J and clone size reflect that table, while D and trimming were determined from the DNA. This table holds about 68,000 clones, around 87% found once. Material: peripheral blood. This TCR was recovered from a man aged 50-60 years with active COVID-19. The chain uses TRBV7-2 and TRBJ2-7, with D possibly matching TRBD2 (6 bases). CDR3 sequence (DNA): TGTGCCAGCAGCTTAGATGGGACTTCATCCTACGAGCAGTACTTC. Its translation: CASSLDGTSSYEQYF.